Below, one T cell receptor (beta chain) is given with its context. Its antigen is still unknown. The input lacks base qualities; no much larger clone sits a single base away. The data are from a study of blood T cells in healthy people across ages (dated by TCRdb to 2015 to 2017). Turning to the overall study: In model experiments, template switching captured roughly one uniquely barcoded TCR beta cDNA molecule for every two T cells. To track age-related changes in TCR beta repertoire diversity, the study relied on deep sequencing normalized with unique cDNA molecular identifiers. The donors were divided into four age groups: young (average about 15 years), middle-aged (about 40), aged (about 61) and long-lived (roughly 86). To avoid experimental bias, donors of different ages were distributed randomly across sequencing lanes. The study analyzed two additional independent replicas of 1 million unique cDNA reads from the same blood draw for two donors, one aged 18 to 29 and one aged 80 or older.

The CDR3 runs 15 residues from the cysteine to the phenylalanine. Only the CDR3 region is kept as DNA, spanning 45 bases read in frame from base 1. Between the V and J ends, shortened by 3 bases and 0 bases respectively, the junction contains 11 bases. Taken from the germline V gene, the CDR1 and CDR2 loops are LGHNA and YNFKEQ. Donors were around 37 systemically healthy Caucasian individuals from Russia aged 6 to 90 years. Each donor gave ten milliliters of peripheral blood, drawn into EDTA-treated Vacutainer tubes. PBMCs were isolated by Ficoll-Paque density-gradient centrifugation, with at least 6 million obtained per sample. Trizol reagent was used to extract total RNA from the PBMCs, yielding at least 5 micrograms per sample. For every donor, an aliquot of PBMCs went through flow cytometry to measure the percentages of naive CD45RAhigh/CD27high T cells. Here is what the overall study found, with its caveats: Since profiling was done on bulk unsorted PBMCs, naive and antigen-experienced compartments could not be conclusively compared. The percentage of naive T cells measured by flow cytometry correlated strongly with observed TCR beta diversity. Total diversity estimates from one million sequenced T cells were considered lower bounds and underestimates. The CMV infection status of donors was not known, potentially confounding age-related changes in expanded clonotypes. Compared with the aged group, more naive CD4+ T cells, fewer expanded clones and increased TCR diversity were shown by the long-lived group, suggesting age selection. Observed TCR beta diversity per million T cells fell roughly linearly with age, and a significant reduction was already apparent by age around 40.

The method behind the library was 5' RACE. Instrument on record: Illumina HiSeq 2500. A second PCR of roughly 7 to 11 cycles was performed with a sample-barcoded 5' primer and a J-beta primer mix. A unique molecular identifier was introduced onto each TCR beta cDNA molecule by a template-switch 5' adaptor carrying 12 random nucleotides. Each sample yielded at least 3 million CDR3-containing paired-end reads. First-strand cDNA synthesis was performed from all RNA using the Mint cDNA synthesis kit, with priming by a TRBC-specific oligonucleotide. Following uracil-DNA glycosylase treatment, all cDNA underwent a first 18-cycle PCR with the universal primers M1SS and BC2_uni_R. Per the original workflow: For normalization, 1 million high-quality reads, each with a distinct molecular identifier, were randomly selected from each sample. Instead of being binned into consensus sequences, reads with shared molecular identifiers were discarded. MiTCR, set to a Q25 quality threshold and the strictest error-elimination algorithm, was used for CDR3 identification, clonotype clustering and error correction. A nonparametric unseen species model using Euler transformation provided a lower-bound estimate of total TCR beta diversity. TCRdb reprocessed the public reads (quality trimming at Q25 with fastp, clone calling with MiXCR) and kept in-frame beta chains. Rows with one shared CDR3 protein collapse into an entry with the most common genes and DNA. It is TCRdb's table, rather than the study itself, that gives the V and J calls and clone size. Across this sample there are 800,000 to 950,000 distinct CDR3 sequences, with around 46% seen only once. The ten largest account for around 15% of the sample.

Sequenced: blood. The chain employs TRBV4-2 and TRBJ1-1; no D gene call is confident. This clonotype was obtained from a man aged 25 to 40 in good health. At the DNA level, the sequence is TGTGCCAGCAGCCAGGTAGAGCGCATGAACACTGAAGCTTTCTTT. Its protein is CASSQVERMNTEAFF.